This T cell receptor beta chain emerged from a study of blood T cell repertoires in COVID-19. Study-wide context: Spain, Italy and the United States supplied samples that represented acute and convalescent COVID-19.

The CDR3 extends over 16 amino acids. CDR1 and CDR2 (germline): SGHVS, FNYEAQ. The ends lost 5 bases at V and 5 bases at J; junction bases unmatched: 8. Those enrolled, adults aged roughly 18 to 89 years, came from around 24 US areas. Original processing notes: Amplification from reference gene primers served as the basis for estimated nucleated cell counts. Repertoires were generated with immunoSEQ multiplex PCR, while TCRdb's copy carries only in-frame clones and drops some. V and J calls and clone size are given by that table; D and trimming were obtained from the DNA. The sample has about 200,000 clones, more than 70% seen once.

This TCR was sampled from a young woman who had recovered from COVID-19. The chain joins TRBV7-6 to TRBJ1-6, with 8 bases aligning to TRBD1. The sequencing sample was made of PBMCs or T cells enriched from blood (not recorded which). The CDR3 protein is CASSPIGTGDNSPLHF. The CDR3 region has the DNA TGTGCCAGCAGCCCAATCGGGACAGGAGATAATTCACCCCTCCACTTT. The whole variable domain, filled in from reference TRBV7-6 and TRBJ1-6, reads GAGVSQSPRYKVTKRGQDVALRCDPISGHVSLYWYRQALGQGPEFLTYFNYEAQQDKSGLPNDRFSAERPEGSISTLTIQRTEQRDSAMYRCASSPIGTGDNSPLHFGNGTRLTVT.